These 20 T cell receptor beta chains came from one sample sequenced in a study of cytomegalovirus exposure and HLA in healthy donors. Amplification used 60 Vbeta primers and 13 Jbeta primers. The repertoire was sequenced with immunoSEQ multiplex PCR; TCRdb's copy has only in-frame clones and lacks some. Of roughly 150,000 clones in the sample, roughly 68% were seen once. Sequencing was performed on PBMCs. The receptors were sampled from a man aged 25-45 years in good health and CMV-seropositive.

The gene calls are TRBV5-4 and TRBJ2-3, with 10 bases aligning to TRBD2. Trimming took 0 bases from V and 5 from J; bases not matched to a gene: 9. CDR1 is SGHNT, CDR2 YYREEE, per germline (reference sequence). CDR3 size: 17 residues. The CDR3 DNA is TGTGCCAGCAGCTTGGCCCCTAGCGGGAGATTCGTAGATACGCAGTATTTT. It encodes CASSLAPSGRFVDTQYF.

The chain links TRBV29-1 to TRBJ2-5, with TRBD2 matching 7 bases. This CDR3 contains 18 residues. Trimming at V came to 0 bases and at J to 1 base, leaving 14 bases not matched to a gene. Germline CDR1 and CDR2: SQVTM and ANQGSEA. Here the CDR3 DNA reads TGCAGCGTTGAAGATCTGACTAGCCTGGAGGTAGTCCAAGAGACCCAGTACTTC. Its translation is CSVEDLTSLEVVQETQYF.

The chain carries TRBV6-5 and TRBJ1-5; TRBD1 might be the D (6 bases). The V gene's germline CDR1 is MNHEY and CDR2 SVGAGI. V was shortened by 6 bases and J by 6 bases, with 18 bases between the two germline ends. This CDR3 is built from 15 residues. CDR3 in amino acids: CASSRGHGEAQPQHF. The DNA of the CDR3 is TGTGCCAGCAGCCGGGGACATGGGGAAGCTCAGCCCCAGCATTTT.

The rearrangement joins TRBV18 to TRBJ2-7; 9 bases align to TRBD1. CDR1 is KGHSH, CDR2 LQKENI, per germline. Trimming cost V 6 bases and J 0 bases; bases outside gene matches: 3. CDR3 length: 14 amino acids. CDR3 bases: TGTGCCAGCTCGGGGACAGGGTCCTCCTACGAGCAGTACTTC. Residues: CASSGTGSSYEQYF.

The rearrangement uses TRBV11-2 and TRBJ2-1; the match to TRBD2 covers 8 bases. The CDR3 spans 15 residues. V lost 1 base, J lost 5 bases, and 4 bases stayed unmatched. Germline values: CDR1 SGHAT, CDR2 FQNNGV. CDR3 DNA: TGTGCCAGCAGCTTAGTCCGGGAGGGCCACAATGAGCAGTTCTTC. Its translation: CASSLVREGHNEQFF.

This clone was recorded once. The chain couples TRBV7-8 to TRBJ1-2, with 10 bases that match TRBD1. Germline lookup yields CDR1 SGHVS and CDR2 FQNEAQ. This CDR3 has 15 amino acids. V lost 5 bases, J lost 5 bases, and 8 bases stayed unmatched. This CDR3 reads CASSLSGQGIYGYTF. The CDR3 DNA reads TGTGCCAGCAGCCTATCGGGACAGGGGATATATGGCTACACCTTC.

The genes are TRBV9 and TRBJ1-4; D unclear. The length of the CDR3 is 16 residues. The V gene lost 0 bases and the J gene lost 7 bases, with 16 bases spanning the gap. In germline, CDR1 is SGDLS, CDR2 YYNGEE. CDR3 protein: CASSVGLLFRSEKLFF. In DNA form, the CDR3 reads TGTGCCAGCAGCGTAGGGTTACTATTTAGGAGTGAAAAACTGTTTTTT.

The V gene is TRBV30, the J gene TRBJ1-2, with 8 nucleotides matching TRBD1. With 4 bases clipped from V and 5 bases from J, the junction kept 9 bases outside the gene matches. The CDR3 is 14 amino acids. The V gene's germline CDR1 is GTSNPN and CDR2 SVGIG (reference sequence). The CDR3: CAWTGGVPGYGYTF. CDR3 bases: TGTGCCTGGACAGGGGGCGTCCCGGGGTATGGCTACACCTTC.

This chain connects TRBV7-6 to TRBJ2-1; D is possibly TRBD1 (6 bases). Germline assignment: CDR1 SGHVS and CDR2 FNYEAQ. The CDR3 has 14 residues. Trimming cost V 5 bases and J 7 bases, with 15 bases left between them. CDR3 DNA sequence: TGTGCCAGCAGCACCCGAGGGGGTCCTAATGAGCAGTTCTTC. Its translation: CASSTRGGPNEQFF.

This chain links TRBV5-1 with TRBJ2-1, with 12 bases aligning to TRBD2. Germline V gene data show CDR1 as SGHRS and CDR2 as YFSETQ. V shed 0 bases, J shed 10 bases, and the junction held 8 bases outside the gene matches. The CDR3 loop spans 16 amino acids. DNA of the CDR3: TGCGCCAGCAGCTTGGGGCCCGGACTAGCGGGAAGCGAGCAGTTCTTC. This encodes CASSLGPGLAGSEQFF.

This chain uses TRBV5-4 with TRBJ2-3; 8 bases line up with TRBD1. CDR3 length: 16 amino acids. V gave up 2 bases and J gave up 4 bases; unmatched junction bases: 9. Looked up from germline, CDR1 is SGHNT and CDR2 is YYREEE (reference sequence). The CDR3 DNA follows: TGTGCCAGCAGCTTAGGACAGGGAAGAGGTTCAGATACGCAGTATTTT. Translation: CASSLGQGRGSDTQYF.

This rearrangement joins TRBV11-3 to TRBJ2-7; a weak D match, TRBD1 (5 bases). The V end lost 3 bases, the J end lost 7 bases, and 16 bases lay between the germline ends. The CDR3 length is 14 residues. CDR1 is SGHNT, CDR2 YENEEA, per germline. The CDR3 DNA follows: TGTGCCAGCAGCTTTGAACAGGTGTTCGGGGAGCAGTACTTC. Its translation is CASSFEQVFGEQYF.

The chain carries TRBV21-1 and TRBJ2-7; whether TRBD2, the table's D call, matches the DNA was not checked. TRBV21-1 is labeled a pseudogene. The CDR3 is 18 residues long. The CDR3 coding sequence is TGTGCCAGCAGCAAAGCGTTTCTAGCGGGAGTGAGCTCCTACGAGCAGTACTTC. This translates into CASSKAFLAGVSSYEQYF.

The CDR3, as DNA: TGTGCCAGTTCCAGGACTAGCGGGAGTAACAATGAGCAGTTCTTC. Its translation is CASSRTSGSNNEQFF. The V gene is TRBV27, the J gene TRBJ2-1; 13 positions match TRBD2. The V gene end was trimmed by 9 bases and the J gene end by 5 bases; junction bases not matched to a gene: 7. Germline V gene lookup returns CDR1 MNHEY and CDR2 SMNVEV (reference sequence). This CDR3 spans 15 amino acids.

This chain connects TRBV29-1 to TRBJ1-1, with 8 bases identical to TRBD1. This CDR3 has 12 amino acids. Unmatched junction bases numbered 9, after V lost 7 bases and J lost 8 bases. Looked up from germline, CDR1 is SQVTM and CDR2 is ANQGSEA. Written as DNA, the CDR3 is TGCAGCGCGAAGGACAGGGCTTCCGAAGCTTTCTTT. Translation gives CSAKDRASEAFF.

In nucleotides, the CDR3 is TGTGCCAGCAGTGAAGTGGAGGCGGGTGAGCAGTACTTC. Its protein is CASSEVEAGEQYF. The rearrangement joins TRBV6-1 to TRBJ2-7, with D tentatively TRBD2 (5 bases). Trimming took 1 base from V and 7 from J, leaving 11 bases between them. The CDR3 contains 13 residues. Germline lookup yields CDR1 MNHNS and CDR2 SASEGT.

This clone was picked up a small number of times. The chain employs TRBV10-3 and TRBJ1-2; D is undetermined. V dropped 0 bases and J dropped 1 base, with 6 bases sitting between them. Germline loops: CDR1 ENHRY, CDR2 SYGVKD. This CDR3 has 14 amino acids. The DNA of the CDR3 is TGTGCCATCAGTGAGTCGACGGGTAACTATGGCTACACCTTC. Translating it yields CAISESTGNYGYTF.

The rearrangement joins TRBV5-1 to TRBJ2-7, with TRBD1 as a possible D gene (5 bases). This CDR3 region has 14 residues. Germline CDR1 and CDR2: SGHRS and YFSETQ. The ends were cut back, 0 bases at V and 6 bases at J, with 13 bases in the middle. CDR3 DNA: TGCGCCAGCAGCTTGGAACTGACAGCCGGCGAGCAGTACTTC. Translation: CASSLELTAGEQYF.

V usage is TRBV28 and J usage is TRBJ2-3; D is uncertain. Trimming pared 6 bases from V and 2 bases from J, leaving 6 bases between. The length of the CDR3 is 12 residues. CDR1 and CDR2 from the germline V gene are MDHEN and SYDVKM. CDR3 amino acids: CASSKITDTQYF. The CDR3 DNA is TGTGCCAGCAGCAAAATCACAGATACGCAGTATTTT.

The genes are TRBV27 and TRBJ2-7, with TRBD1 matching over 9 bases. CDR1 and CDR2 (germline): MNHEY, SMNVEV (reference sequence). V was clipped by 4 bases and J by 2 bases; unmatched bases: 3. This CDR3 is built from 14 residues. The CDR3 DNA is TGTGCCAGCAGTTGGGGACAGGGAGCCTACGAGCAGTACTTC. It codes for CASSWGQGAYEQYF.